This TCR beta chain came from a study of T-cell memory formation after mild COVID-19 (dated by TCRdb to the early 2020s). With respect to the entire study: TCR sequence clusters from the two donors were largely donor specific. Two young, previously healthy adult volunteers, one female and one male, were included in the cohort. Longitudinal TCRalpha and TCRbeta repertoire sequencing tracked T-cell clones expanding and contracting after mild COVID-19 in two donors. Study-wide conclusions, independent of this receptor: Clones contracting from day 15 to 85 had balanced CD4/CD8 phenotypes, while a second wave expanding from day 15 to 37 was biased towards CD4+. Only two mild cases were covered in the study, and larger cohorts including severe cases with pre-infection samples were considered necessary. Some responding clones were found in pre-infection memory, which suggests that pre-existing cross-reactive memory T cells took part in the SARS-CoV-2 response. Contracting CD4+ clones were found mainly in CM and EM memory subsets, while CD8+ clones were enriched in EMRA. Whether the second-wave clones peaking on day 37 were SARS-CoV-2 specific was not confirmed.

This clonotype was observed a few times. The antigen this receptor binds is unknown. Within one base of it there is no much larger clone, and no base qualities were kept. Ficoll-Paque density gradient centrifugation was used to isolate PBMCs. TCRdb lists the instrument as Illumina NovaSeq 6000. TCRalpha and TCRbeta cDNA libraries were constructed by 5'RACE with constant-segment primers, with sample barcodes and unique molecular identifiers being introduced. RNA was extracted from every sample with Trizol reagent. The libraries were amplified in two PCR steps, and the second step added a second sample barcode and Illumina TruSeq adapters. The libraries were sequenced on an Illumina NovaSeq using 2 x 150 bp paired-end reads. Processing in the source paper ran as follows. The reads were demultiplexed and collapsed into UMI-guided consensus sequences using migec v1.2.7. Using mixcr v2.1.11, the UMI consensuses were aligned to TRA and TRB V and J templates and assembled into clonotypes. A clonotype was counted as expanded or contracted only when both edgeR and NoisET called the clonotype significant, with the noise models trained on biological replicates. For edgeR calls, the cutoffs were a false discovery rate-adjusted p below 0.01 and a log2 fold-change threshold of 1. As an exploratory analysis of dynamics, max-normalized trajectories of the 1000 most abundant clonotypes were examined with PCA combined with hierarchical clustering. Separately sequenced CD4+ and CD8+ repertoires were used to assign a CD4 or CD8 phenotype to each responding clone. TCRdb itself trimmed the public reads at Q25 with fastp, ran MiXCR and retained productive beta chains. A single entry per CDR3 protein holds the most common genes and DNA from its merged rows. TCRdb, rather than the study authors, made the V and J calls. Across this sample there are 400,000 to 500,000 distinct CDR3 sequences, with approximately 25% seen only once. The ten largest clones capture around 8.7% of the sample.

The sample taken for sequencing was PBMCs or a T cell subset sorted from them (not recorded which). The clonotype was recovered from an adult woman who had mild COVID-19 (a few samples of this study predate the infection). The sample titles of this study are shuffled in the database, so cell type and time point are left out; the donor was told from shared clones.

Here the CDR3 is given as CASSVEAGPPTDTQYF. The nucleotides read TGTGCCAGCAGCGTCGAAGCGGGACCCCCCACAGATACGCAGTATTTT. The chain uses TRBV7-9 and TRBJ2-3; 7 bases in the junction line up with TRBD2. There are 16 amino acids in the CDR3, from cysteine to phenylalanine inclusive. The retained sequence is limited to the CDR3, 48 bases, with the frame set at the first base. Trimming leaves V shorter by 5 bases and J shorter by 2 bases, with the junction holding 10 bases beyond the gene matches. The germline V gene (reference sequence) gives CDR1 as SEHNR and CDR2 as FQNEAQ.